This T cell receptor (beta chain) was found in a study of control samples from healthy donors and cancer patients. Assay used: immunoSEQ multiplex PCR; TCRdb lists only in-frame clones, some missing. The profile shows about 410,000 clones, about 93% of them singletons. V was clipped by 6 bases and J by 15 bases, with 15 bases between them. This CDR3 is 11 amino acids long. The germline CDR1 and CDR2 sequences are MDHEN and SYDVKM. The source material was PBMCs. The TCR originated in a man between 40 and 49 years old with head and neck cancer. This chain links TRBV28 with TRBJ2-1; a weak D match, TRBD2 (5 bases). In DNA form, the CDR3 reads TGTGCCAGCAGCCCTGGAGGCCGAGGGTTCTTC. The encoded protein is CASSPGGRGFF.